This is a list of T cell receptor beta chains from one sample in a study of cytomegalovirus exposure and HLA in healthy donors. Method: immunoSEQ multiplex PCR; TCRdb's copy keeps in-frame clones and lacks some. This table holds approximately 190,000 clones. Sequencing was carried out using PBMCs. The receptors stem from a boy younger than 18 in good health and CMV-seronegative. CDR3s include the opening cysteine and the closing phenylalanine or tryptophan. A D gene is named only where the DNA matches it firmly.

TRBD1	TRBV7-3	TRBJ1-1	TGTGCCAGCGGCTTACCGCGAGGGGGCAACACTGAAGCTTTCTTT	CASGLPRGGNTEAFF
NA	TRBV25-1	TRBJ1-1	TGTGCCAGCAGTGAATTATCGGGGGTCACTGAAGCTTTCTTT	CASSELSGVTEAFF
NA	TRBV18	TRBJ2-1	TGTGCCAGCTCACCAAGTGGGAGCTCCTACAATGAGCAGTTCTTC	CASSPSGSSYNEQFF
TRBD1	TRBV19	TRBJ1-6	TGTGCCAGTAGTATAATTGGGACAGGGGACGGTTCCCTCCACTTT	CASSIIGTGDGSLHF
TRBD1	TRBV18	TRBJ2-5	TGTGCCAGCTCACCACTGGACAGGGCGGAGACCCAGTACTTC	CASSPLDRAETQYF
TRBD1	TRBV6-1	TRBJ2-7	TGTGCCAGCAGGGTCCCGGGACAGCGAGACTACGAGCAGTACTTC	CASRVPGQRDYEQYF
TRBD2	TRBV10-3	TRBJ2-5	TGTGCCATCAGTGCCCGGACTAGCGGGGGGGCAGAGACCCAGTACTTC	CAISARTSGGAETQYF
NA	TRBV29-1	TRBJ2-5	TGCAGCGTTGACCACAGAGACGAAGAGACCCAGTACTTC	CSVDHRDEETQYF
TRBD1	TRBV7-6	TRBJ1-1	TGTGCCAGCAGCTTAGCGACAGGGGAGATTGCCACTGAAGCTTTCTTT	CASSLATGEIATEAFF
NA	TRBV9	TRBJ2-2	TGTGCCAGCAGCGCAGGGGCTCTGGACACCGGGGAGCTGTTTTTT	CASSAGALDTGELFF
NA	TRBV29-1	TRBJ1-2	TGCAGCGTTGCGGGTAGGACGCGGGACGGCTACACCTTC	CSVAGRTRDGYTF
NA	TRBV10-3	TRBJ2-2	TGTGCCATCCGGGGAGGGAACACCGGGGAGCTGTTTTTT	CAIRGGNTGELFF
NA	TRBV7-9	TRBJ1-1	TGTGCCAGCAGCCTCAGGGTTTCTGAAGCTTTCTTT	CASSLRVSEAFF
TRBD1	TRBV5-6	TRBJ2-7	TGTGCCAGCAGCTTCCGGGACAGCCTCTACGAGCAGTACTTC	CASSFRDSLYEQYF
TRBD1	TRBV7-2	TRBJ1-4	TGTGCCAGCAGCCGGGACAGGGGAGGAGAAAAACTGTTTTTT	CASSRDRGGEKLFF
NA	TRBV7-6	TRBJ2-1	TGTGCCAGCAGCTTGCTGCGTGCTGAGCAGTTCTTC	CASSLLRAEQFF
NA	TRBV7-7	TRBJ2-7	TGTGCCAGCAGCCCCGGTTCGGGCTACGAGCAGTACTTC	CASSPGSGYEQYF
TRBD1	TRBV10-3	TRBJ1-2	TGTGCCATCAACCCCGGGACAGAGAATGGCTACACCTTC	CAINPGTENGYTF
TRBD2	TRBV10-3	TRBJ2-3	TGTGCCATCAGTGACCCCCTGAGCGGGGGGGCATCAGATACGCAGTATTTT	CAISDPLSGGASDTQYF
NA	TRBV11-1	TRBJ1-1	TGTGCCAGCCCACAGCAACGACCTGAAGCTTTCTTT	CASPQQRPEAFF
TRBD1	TRBV2	TRBJ1-1	TGTGCCAGCAACCTGGGACAGGGGGCGAGCCACACTGAAGCTTTCTTT	CASNLGQGASHTEAFF
NA	TRBV6-4	TRBJ2-5	TGTGCCAGCAGCGCAACTGATCAAGAGACCCAGTACTTC	CASSATDQETQYF
TRBD2	TRBV5-1	TRBJ2-3	TGCGCCAGCAGCTTGATCGGGACTAGTCAAGATACGCAGTATTTT	CASSLIGTSQDTQYF
NA	TRBV6-1	TRBJ1-1	TGTGCCAGCAGTGAACAAAGGTCTGGCAGACTGAGTGAAGCTTTCTTT	CASSEQRSGRLSEAFF
TRBD1	TRBV28	TRBJ2-5	TGTGCCAGCAGCCCCGGACAGGGTTTCTATAGCTGGTACTTC	CASSPGQGFYSWYF
NA	TRBV28	TRBJ2-7	TGTGCCAGCAGTTTATCCGGGGAGCAGTACTTC	CASSLSGEQYF
TRBD1	TRBV2	TRBJ2-7	TGTGCCAGCAACCTAGACAGGGGGCAATCCCACGAGCAGTACTTC	CASNLDRGQSHEQYF
NA	TRBV28	TRBJ1-6	TGTGCCAGCGGTTTCTTTAATTCACCCCTCCACTTT	CASGFFNSPLHF
NA	TRBV7-2	TRBJ2-3	TGTGCCAGCAGCCCCGAGGCGGGCCCAAGCACAGATACGCAGTATTTT	CASSPEAGPSTDTQYF
TRBD2	TRBV7-2	TRBJ2-1	TGTGCCAGCAGCTTGTGGCTAGCGGGGGGACAAGCCTACAATGAGCAGTTCTTC	CASSLWLAGGQAYNEQFF
NA	TRBV18	TRBJ1-1	TGTGCCAGCTCACCAGGTATGCTGGGGGCCACTGAAGCTTTCTTT	CASSPGMLGATEAFF
NA	TRBV4-2	TRBJ2-7	TGTGCCAGCAGCCAAACGGCACGGGAGACCTACGAGCAGTACTTC	CASSQTARETYEQYF
NA	TRBV7-2	TRBJ2-7	TGTGCCAGCAGCTATTCAGGTTACGAGCAGTACTTC	CASSYSGYEQYF
NA	TRBV4-1	TRBJ2-1	TGCGCCAGCAGCCAAGATCCCGGGCGGGCGCGGTTCTTC	CASSQDPGRARFF
TRBD1	TRBV5-5	TRBJ1-2	TGTGCCAGCAGCCACGCCGGGACAGGGTTTCGAGGCTACACCTTC	CASSHAGTGFRGYTF
TRBD2	TRBV5-1	TRBJ2-7	TGCGCCAGCAGCTGGGGACTAGCCTACGAGCAGTACTTC	CASSWGLAYEQYF
NA	TRBV6-6	TRBJ1-5	TGTGCCAGCAGTATCCGTCTTTCCGGAGGCAATCAGCCCCAGCATTTT	CASSIRLSGGNQPQHF